This TCR beta chain came from a study of CD8 T cells in Susac syndrome. TCR beta from blood CD8+ and CD4+ T cells was sequenced. The multiple sclerosis control group consisted of treatment-naive patients whose relapsing-remitting disease, which was either stable or active, fulfilled revised McDonald criteria. Negative isolation was used for CD8+ and CD4+ T cells, and FACS enrichment was applied to TEMRA cells. Random hexamers primed reverse transcription of about 0.45 to 1 ug RNA. Multiplex PCR with immunoSEQ amplified the TCR beta CDR3 across 54 Vbeta and 13 Jbeta. TCRdb used MiXCR to reprocess the immunoSEQ multiplex PCR reads, holding one entry per CDR3 protein. The sample consists of about 440,000 distinct CDR3 sequences, approximately 85% of them appearing once. The clonotype was recovered from a human donor with multiple sclerosis. The source material was CD8+ T cells from PBMCs.

CDR3 amino acids: CASSYYRDRSRPGETQYF. The CDR3 bases are TGTGCCAGCAGTTATTACCGGGACAGGTCCCGGCCGGGGGAGACCCAGTACTTC. This sequence joins TRBV12-3 or TRBV12-4 and TRBJ2-5, with 8 bases lining up with TRBD1. The CDR3 totals 18 residues. The V segment lost 4 bases and the J segment 5 bases; nucleotides outside the gene matches: 18.